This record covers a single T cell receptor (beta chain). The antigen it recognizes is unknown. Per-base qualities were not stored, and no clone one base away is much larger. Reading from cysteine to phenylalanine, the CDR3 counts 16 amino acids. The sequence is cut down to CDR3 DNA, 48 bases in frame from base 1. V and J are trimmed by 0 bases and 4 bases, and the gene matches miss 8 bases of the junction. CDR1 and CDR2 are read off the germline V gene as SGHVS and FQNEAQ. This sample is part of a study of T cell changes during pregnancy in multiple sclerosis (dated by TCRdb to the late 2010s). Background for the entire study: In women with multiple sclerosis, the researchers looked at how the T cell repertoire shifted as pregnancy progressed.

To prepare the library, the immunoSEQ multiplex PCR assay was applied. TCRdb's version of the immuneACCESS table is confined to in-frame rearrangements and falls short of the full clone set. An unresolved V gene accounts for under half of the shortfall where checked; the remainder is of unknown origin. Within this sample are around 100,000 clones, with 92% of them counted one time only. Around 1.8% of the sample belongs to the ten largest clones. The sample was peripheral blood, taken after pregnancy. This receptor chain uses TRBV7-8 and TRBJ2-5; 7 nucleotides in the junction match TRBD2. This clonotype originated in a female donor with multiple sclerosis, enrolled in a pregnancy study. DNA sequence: TGTGCCAGCAGCTTAGCCTCGATTGGGGGGGGAGAGACCCAGTACTTC. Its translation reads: CASSLASIGGGETQYF.